This T cell receptor beta chain was identified in a study of blood T cell repertoires in COVID-19. Study-level background: The United States, Italy and Spain provided the acute and convalescent COVID-19 samples. PBMCs, B-cell-depleted T cells, or T cells were the source of the cDNA or gDNA that made up the material.

This clone was detected a few times. Methods used by the authors: Reference gene primer amplification in the assay estimated nucleated cell counts. Generated by immunoSEQ multiplex PCR, the TCRdb table keeps only in-frame clones and is missing some. V, J and clone size reflect that table, while D and trimming were determined from the DNA. In the table there are approximately 98,000 clones, 70% to 90% of which are singletons. Trimming at V came to 9 bases and at J to 1 base, leaving 9 bases not matched to a gene. Per germline, CDR1 KGHSH and CDR2 LQKENI. The CDR3 loop spans 15 amino acids. The J gene is TRBJ1-1, the V gene TRBV18; the match to TRBD1 covers 9 bases. The receptor was isolated from a man aged 60 to 69 with acute or convalescent COVID-19. The sample taken for sequencing was peripheral blood. The chain's CDR3 is CASRTGVEGNTEAFF. CDR3 DNA sequence: TGTGCCAGTAGGACAGGGGTAGAGGGGAACACTGAAGCTTTCTTT.